Each of the 16 T cell receptor beta chains below was sequenced from the same sample in a study of T cell changes during pregnancy in multiple sclerosis. TCRdb's copy holds only in-frame clones and misses some; the assay was immunoSEQ multiplex PCR. Among more than 45,000 clones listed, roughly 93% were seen once. Sequencing was performed on CD8+ T cells from peripheral blood mononuclear cells, taken in the second trimester of pregnancy. Receptor source: a female donor with multiple sclerosis, enrolled in a pregnancy study.

The chain recombines TRBV27 with TRBJ2-7; 7 bases are shared with TRBD2. This CDR3 is built from 18 residues. Germline V gene sequence: CDR1 MNHEY, CDR2 SMNVEV (reference sequence). The V gene end was trimmed by 5 bases and the J gene end by 2 bases; junction bases not matched to a gene: 18. CDR3 coding DNA: TGTGCCAGCAGTCCTCACAACTCAGGCGGGGGTGCTCCCTACGAGCAGTACTTC. Translated, it gives CASSPHNSGGGAPYEQYF.

The chain recombines TRBV19 with TRBJ1-5, with D possibly matching TRBD1 (5 bases). The germline CDR1 and CDR2 sequences are LNHDA and SQIVND (reference sequence). The CDR3 length is 13 residues. V lost 2 bases, J lost 7 bases, and 9 bases lay in between. CDR3 amino acids: CASSIKGMQPQHF. The CDR3 nucleotides are TGTGCCAGTAGTATAAAGGGGATGCAGCCCCAGCATTTT.

The rearrangement joins TRBV27 to TRBJ1-1; D is uncertain. V shed 6 bases and J shed 10 bases, with 12 bases lying between them. Germline values: CDR1 MNHEY, CDR2 SMNVEV (reference sequence). The CDR3 runs 11 residues. The CDR3 DNA sequence: TGTGCCAGCAGATCTACGGGAACAGCTTTCTTT. It is translated as CASRSTGTAFF.

The chain uses TRBV11-2 and TRBJ2-7, with D possibly TRBD1 on 5 matching bases. V lost 6 bases to trimming and J lost 12 bases, with 21 bases between them. From germline, CDR1 is SGHAT and CDR2 FQNNGV. This CDR3 spans 13 amino acids. The CDR3 loop is CASSEQAAPWGYF. Written as DNA, the CDR3 is TGTGCCAGCAGTGAACAGGCCGCCCCGTGGGGGTACTTC.

The V and J genes are TRBV7-9 and TRBJ2-7, with D possibly matching TRBD1 (5 bases). The CDR3 runs 15 residues. V lost 0 bases, J lost 2 bases, and 11 bases lay in between. Germline V lookup: CDR1 SEHNR, CDR2 FQNEAQ (reference sequence). The CDR3 is CASSLAQGHTYEQYF. The CDR3 region has the DNA TGTGCCAGCAGCTTAGCGCAGGGCCATACCTACGAGCAGTACTTC.

The chain combines TRBV4-2 with TRBJ1-5; D is possibly TRBD1 (6 bases). This CDR3 region has 16 residues. Trimming stripped 0 bases from V and 2 bases from J, with 11 bases between. Germline CDR1 LGHNA, CDR2 YNFKEQ. CDR3 sequence: CASSQDQGSGNQPQHF. In nucleotides, the CDR3 is TGTGCCAGCAGCCAAGACCAGGGGAGCGGCAATCAGCCCCAGCATTTT.

CDR3 loop: CASSQVELAGNEQYF. Here the CDR3 DNA reads TGTGCCAGCAGCCAAGTTGAGCTAGCGGGGAACGAGCAGTACTTC. The chain employs TRBV14 and TRBJ2-7; 9 positions match TRBD2. The V and J ends lost 1 base and 5 bases, in that order; junction bases with no gene match: 6. The germline CDR1 and CDR2 sequences are SGHDN and FVKESK. This CDR3 region has 15 residues.

For this clone: The junction departs from the called germline gene at one end, perhaps through a read error. The CDR3 DNA follows: TGTGCCAGCAACACAGGGAACGCTGAAGCTTTCTTT. It encodes CASNTGNAEAFF. The rearrangement links TRBV6-5 to TRBJ1-1; weak D call: TRBD1 (6 bases). The CDR3 runs to 12 residues. Germline CDR1 MNHEY, CDR2 SVGAGI.

This chain links TRBV28 with TRBJ2-5; 8 bases match TRBD2. V gave up 3 bases and J gave up 4 bases; unmatched junction bases: 7. The CDR3 is made up of 15 amino acids. The germline CDR1 and CDR2 sequences are MDHEN and SYDVKM. The CDR3 loop is CASSFGRGGGETQYF. The CDR3 DNA is TGTGCCAGCAGTTTCGGCCGGGGGGGAGGAGAGACCCAGTACTTC.

This chain joins TRBV6-5 and TRBJ1-5, with a possible D match to TRBD1 (6 bases). The CDR3 has 15 amino acids. V shed 6 bases and J shed 2 bases, with 14 bases lying between them. Germline V lookup: CDR1 MNHEY, CDR2 SVGAGI. CDR3: CASRVSQGRNQPQHF. CDR3 nucleotide sequence: TGTGCCAGCAGAGTTTCCCAGGGGCGCAATCAGCCCCAGCATTTT.

The rearrangement links TRBV7-6 to TRBJ2-7, with 7 bases matching TRBD1. With 1 base clipped from V and 0 bases from J, the junction kept 6 bases outside the gene matches. CDR1 and CDR2 from the germline V gene are SGHVS and FNYEAQ. CDR3 size: 16 residues. The CDR3 region has the DNA TGTGCCAGCAGCTTAGGACGTCCAGGGGGCTCCTACGAGCAGTACTTC. Its protein is CASSLGRPGGSYEQYF.

The chain joins TRBV29-1 to TRBJ2-7; D is possibly TRBD1 (6 bases). The germline V and J ends were trimmed by 0 bases and 7 bases, with 10 bases remaining between them. The germline V gene encodes CDR1 SQVTM and CDR2 ANQGSEA. CDR3 length equals 12 residues. In nucleotides, the CDR3 is TGCAGCGTTGAAGAGGCAGGGGATGAGCAGTACTTC. Amino acid sequence: CSVEEAGDEQYF.

This clone appeared a single time. The chain recombines TRBV29-1 with TRBJ2-5; TRBD2 matches at 10 bases. J gave up 4 bases and V 3 bases, and 2 bases lay outside the gene matches. The CDR3 has 13 residues. Germline assignment: CDR1 SQVTM and CDR2 ANQGSEA. CDR3: CSVERLAGETQYF. DNA of the CDR3: TGCAGCGTTGAGCGACTAGCGGGAGAGACCCAGTACTTC.

The gene calls are TRBV7-9 and TRBJ2-5; TRBD1 matches at 7 bases. V lost 1 base to trimming and J lost 0 bases; unmatched junction nucleotides: 11. Germline CDR1 reads SEHNR; CDR2 reads FQNEAQ (reference sequence). The CDR3 extends over 18 amino acids. This CDR3 is CASSLGQGQKVDQETQYF. The CDR3 DNA reads TGTGCCAGCAGCTTAGGACAGGGCCAGAAAGTGGACCAAGAGACCCAGTACTTC.

In its sample, this clone was seen once. This chain joins TRBV15 and TRBJ2-7; D is possibly TRBD2 (6 bases). V lost 1 base, J lost 4 bases, and 14 bases lay in between. The CDR3 consists of 15 residues. Looked up from germline, CDR1 is LNHNV and CDR2 is YYDKDF (reference sequence). CDR3 sequence (DNA): TGTGCCACCAGCAGAGGGCTCGGGACTCTTTACGAGCAGTACTTC. This gives the protein CATSRGLGTLYEQYF.

The sample holds a few counts of this clone. The chain employs TRBV19 and TRBJ1-2; 11 nucleotides agree with TRBD1. This CDR3 region has 14 residues. With 5 bases clipped from V and 4 bases from J, the junction kept 3 bases outside the gene matches. The germline CDR1 and CDR2 sequences are LNHDA and SQIVND (reference sequence). The CDR3 loop is CASSWDRGTYGYTF. In nucleotides, the CDR3 is TGTGCCAGTAGTTGGGACAGGGGGACCTATGGCTACACCTTC. Filled out from reference TRBV19 and TRBJ1-2, the complete variable domain reads DGGITQSPKYLFRKEGQNVTLSCEQNLNHDAMYWYRQDPGQGLRLIYYSQIVNDFQKGDIAEGYSVSREKKESFPLTVTSAQKNPTAFYLCASSWDRGTYGYTFGSGTRLTVV.